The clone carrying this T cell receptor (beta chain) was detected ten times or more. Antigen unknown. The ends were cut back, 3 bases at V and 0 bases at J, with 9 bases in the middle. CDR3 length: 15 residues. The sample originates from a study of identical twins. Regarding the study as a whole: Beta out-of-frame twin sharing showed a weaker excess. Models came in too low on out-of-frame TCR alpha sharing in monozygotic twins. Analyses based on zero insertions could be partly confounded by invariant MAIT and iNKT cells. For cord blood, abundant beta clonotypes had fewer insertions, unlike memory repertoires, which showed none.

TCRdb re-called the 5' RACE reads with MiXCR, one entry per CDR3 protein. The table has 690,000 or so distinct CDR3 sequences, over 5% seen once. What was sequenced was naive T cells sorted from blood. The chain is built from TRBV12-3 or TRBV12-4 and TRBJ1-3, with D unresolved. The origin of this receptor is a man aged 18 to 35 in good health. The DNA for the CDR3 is TGTGCCAGCAGTTTCGAGTTCATCTCTGGAAACACCATATATTTT. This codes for CASSFEFISGNTIYF.